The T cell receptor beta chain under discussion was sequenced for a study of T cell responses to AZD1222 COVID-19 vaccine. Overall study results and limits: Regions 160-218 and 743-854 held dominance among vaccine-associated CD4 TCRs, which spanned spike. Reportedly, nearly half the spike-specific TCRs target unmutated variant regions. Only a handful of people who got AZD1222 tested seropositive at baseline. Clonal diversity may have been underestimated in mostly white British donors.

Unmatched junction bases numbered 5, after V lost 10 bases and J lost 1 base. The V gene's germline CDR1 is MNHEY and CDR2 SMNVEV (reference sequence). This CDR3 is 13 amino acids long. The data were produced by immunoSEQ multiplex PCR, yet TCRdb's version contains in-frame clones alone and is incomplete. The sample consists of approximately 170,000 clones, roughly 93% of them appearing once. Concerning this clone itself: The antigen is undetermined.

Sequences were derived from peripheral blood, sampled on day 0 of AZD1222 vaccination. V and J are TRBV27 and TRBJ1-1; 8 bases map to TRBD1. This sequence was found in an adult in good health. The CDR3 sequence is CATRRGPNTEAFF. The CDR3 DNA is TGTGCCACCCGCAGGGGGCCGAACACTGAAGCTTTCTTT.